One sample yielded the 3 T cell receptor beta chains listed below, sequenced in a study of cytomegalovirus exposure and HLA in healthy donors. The PCR was carried out with 60 Vbeta primers and 13 Jbeta primers. Libraries were prepared by immunoSEQ multiplex PCR; TCRdb keeps only in-frame clonotypes and omits some of them. The sample has 65,000 to 80,000 clones; the top ten hold around 7%. The sequenced material came from PBMCs. These receptors originate from a female donor in good health and CMV-seropositive.

The chain links TRBV4-1 to TRBJ1-4; 7 bases are shared with TRBD1. This CDR3 spans 15 amino acids. Germline V lookup: CDR1 MGHRA, CDR2 YSYEKL. Germline trimming cut 6 bases from V and 6 bases from J; bases unmatched to any gene: 10. CDR3 protein: CASRSHGTAYEKLFF. CDR3 in DNA: TGCGCCAGCAGATCCCATGGGACAGCGTATGAAAAACTGTTTTTT.

The chain is built from TRBV25-1 and TRBJ2-5; D remains ambiguous. The germline CDR1 and CDR2 sequences are MGHDK and SYGVNS. The CDR3 has 15 residues. V lost 1 base and J lost 1, with 10 bases in between. The CDR3 is CASSELTGTQETQYF. The CDR3 coding sequence is TGTGCCAGCAGTGAATTAACGGGTACCCAAGAGACCCAGTACTTC.

CDR3 amino acids: CASSEDWGGYNEQFF. The DNA for the CDR3 is TGTGCCAGCAGTGAAGATTGGGGGGGGTACAATGAGCAGTTCTTC. V is TRBV6-1 and J is TRBJ2-1; 7 bases line up with TRBD2. Germline V lookup: CDR1 MNHNS, CDR2 SASEGT. V gave up 1 base and J gave up 4 bases; unmatched junction bases: 4. The CDR3 has 15 amino acids.